A selection of T cell receptor beta chains follows, all from one sample in a study of metastatic and nonmetastatic thyroid tumors. With MiXCR, TCRdb called clones anew from the PCR reads. The sample carries about 43,000 clones, roughly 3.1% recorded once. The sequenced sample was blood. The receptors derive from a female donor with papillary thyroid cancer or a benign thyroid nodule (not recorded which). Some clones in this sample may be carry-over from other donors' samples. Both conserved end residues are part of each CDR3. D genes are given only for firm matches. Clone size is not always given. Where it is, it says once, few, many or a class for expanded clones.

d_call	clone_size	v_call	j_call	cdr3_nt	cdr3_aa
-	few	TRBV27	TRBJ1-3	TGTGCCAGCAGTCGGGATGGGGGAAGGAACACCATATATTTT	CASSRDGGRNTIYF
-	many	TRBV7-9	TRBJ2-5	TGTGCCAGCAGCTCGCCCACTAGCAGGCGAGAGACCCAGTACTTC	CASSSPTSRRETQYF
-	many	TRBV7-9	TRBJ2-4	TGTGCCAGCAGCCTCGGACAAAAAAACATTCAGTACTTC	CASSLGQKNIQYF
-	many	TRBV5-8	TRBJ2-7	TGTGCCAGCAGCGAGGGCCCGGGGCTCTTCGAGCAGTACTTC	CASSEGPGLFEQYF
TRBD2	many	TRBV6-5	TRBJ2-1	TGTGCCAGCAGTTACTCGGCTAGCGGGAGTTATAATGAGCAGTTCTTC	CASSYSASGSYNEQFF
-	many	TRBV6-1	TRBJ2-7	TGTGCCAGCACCTCGGACAGCTACGAGCAGTACTTC	CASTSDSYEQYF
-	many	TRBV10-3	TRBJ1-2	TGTGCCATCAGTGAATCCGGGAGCTATGGCTACACCTTC	CAISESGSYGYTF
-	many	TRBV2	TRBJ2-3	TGTGCCAGCAGCCCGCCCTTCACAGATACGCAGTATTTT	CASSPPFTDTQYF
TRBD1	few	TRBV6-1	TRBJ1-2	TGTGCCAGCAGTCGGGTCGGAGGGGGCGAAGGTAGTGGCTACACCTTC	CASSRVGGGEGSGYTF
TRBD1	many	TRBV12-3/TRBV12-4	TRBJ1-2	TGTGCCAGCAGAAAAATGACAGGGGCTAACTATGGCTACACCTTC	CASRKMTGANYGYTF
-	-	TRBV27	TRBJ2-7	TGTGCCAGCAGAACCTCCGGCAGGATCATGGGGCAGTACTTC	CASRTSGRIMGQYF
-	many	TRBV12-3/TRBV12-4	TRBJ2-7	TGTGCCAGCAGTTTCGGAGGTCGACATAGCTCGCCCGAGCAGTACTTC	CASSFGGRHSSPEQYF
TRBD1	-	TRBV12-3/TRBV12-4	TRBJ1-2	TGTGCCAGCAGTTCAGGGGGCTCCCACTATGGCTACACCTTC	CASSSGGSHYGYTF
-	few	TRBV19	TRBJ2-3	TGTGCCAGTAGTATAGCAGGACGGCGGAGGGATACGCAGTATTTT	CASSIAGRRRDTQYF
-	few	TRBV5-4	TRBJ1-2	TGTGCCAGCAGCATCGGGGGATGGGACTATGGCTACACCTTC	CASSIGGWDYGYTF
-	many	TRBV6-1	TRBJ2-3	TGTGCCAGCAGGCCTTACCGACTAGTGGTGACAGATACGCAGTATTTT	CASRPYRLVVTDTQYF
TRBD1	-	TRBV7-7	TRBJ2-3	TGTGCTAGCAGCCACGGGACAGGGGAAATCTCTAGCACAGATACGCAGTATTTT	CASSHGTGEISSTDTQYF
-	-	TRBV12-5	TRBJ1-2	TGTGCTAGTGGTTCGACGACAGTCTATGGCTACACCTTC	CASGSTTVYGYTF
TRBD1	many	TRBV6-2/TRBV6-3	TRBJ1-2	TGTGCCAGCAGTTCCAGGGGGGGTGGCGTCATCCGCTATGGCTACACCTTC	CASSSRGGGVIRYGYTF
-	many	TRBV4-2	TRBJ1-1	TGTGCCAGCAGCCCATGGACAGATAACACTGAAGCTTTCTTT	CASSPWTDNTEAFF
TRBD2	many	TRBV3-1	TRBJ2-3	TGTGCCAGCAGCCAAGAGGGTAGCGGGATTAGCACAGATACGCAGTATTTT	CASSQEGSGISTDTQYF
-	many	TRBV3-1	TRBJ1-4	TGTGCCAGCAGCCCACCGGGGATCGGTGAAAAACTGTTTTTT	CASSPPGIGEKLFF
-	few	TRBV19	TRBJ2-2	TGTGCCAGTAGTATAGAGGCGGAGCTGTTTTTT	CASSIEAELFF
-	many	TRBV9	TRBJ1-1	TGTGCCAGCAGCGTAGTGACTGGTGCCCTGAACACTGAAGCTTTCTTT	CASSVVTGALNTEAFF
TRBD1	many	TRBV9	TRBJ2-3	TGTGCCAGCAGCGGGACAGGGTCCCCCACAGATACGCAGTATTTT	CASSGTGSPTDTQYF
-	-	TRBV6-2/TRBV6-3	TRBJ1-3	TGTGCCAGCAGGGAACAGGGAGCTGGAAACACCATATATTTT	CASREQGAGNTIYF
-	-	TRBV27	TRBJ2-1	TGTGCCAGCAGCTTAGCCGCAAGCTCCTACAATGAGCAGTTCTTC	CASSLAASSYNEQFF
-	few	TRBV4-1	TRBJ1-3	TGCGCCAGCAGCCCGTTCTCTGGAAACACCATATATTTT	CASSPFSGNTIYF
-	many	TRBV2	TRBJ2-3	TGTGCCAGCAGTGTCAACTTTGCAGATACGCAGTATTTT	CASSVNFADTQYF
-	many	TRBV5-1	TRBJ1-1	TGCGCCAGCACCATCGACGCGGCTTTCTTT	CASTIDAAFF
-	medium-sized	TRBV5-1	TRBJ1-2	TGCGCCAGCAGGCCCAGTAGGACAACTAACTATGGCTACACCTTC	CASRPSRTTNYGYTF
-	many	TRBV18	TRBJ1-5	TGTGCCAGCTCACCCGGACAGAATCAGCCCCAGCATTTT	CASSPGQNQPQHF
-	-	TRBV27	TRBJ1-2	TGTGCCAGCAGTCAAGGTTTGCTTCATGGCTACACCTTC	CASSQGLLHGYTF
-	many	TRBV30	TRBJ2-2	TGTGCCTGGAGTGTAGGGGAGGTCGGGGAGCTGTTTTTT	CAWSVGEVGELFF
-	few	TRBV6-2/TRBV6-3	TRBJ2-7	TGTGCCAGCAACTCAAGGCTGGGACTGAGAAACGAGCAGTACTTC	CASNSRLGLRNEQYF
-	few	TRBV6-5	TRBJ2-3	TGTGCCAGCAGTTACCATCGAACAGGGATTCGCACAGATACGCAGTATTTT	CASSYHRTGIRTDTQYF
-	many	TRBV12-3/TRBV12-4	TRBJ1-1	TGTGCCAGCAGCCATGCAACAGGGAGGCAAGCTTTCTTT	CASSHATGRQAFF
TRBD1	many	TRBV2	TRBJ1-4	TGTGCCAGCAGAACCGGGACAGGGGTTGAAAAACTGTTTTTT	CASRTGTGVEKLFF
-	many	TRBV7-9	TRBJ1-1	TGTGCCAGCAGCTTACGGGGAGGAGGGACTGAAGCTTTCTTT	CASSLRGGGTEAFF
TRBD2	many	TRBV20-1	TRBJ2-5	TGCAGTGCTACGGTCAGGGTGGCGGGGGGGGAGACCCAGTACTTC	CSATVRVAGGETQYF
TRBD1	-	TRBV12-3/TRBV12-4	TRBJ1-5	TGTGCCAGCAGTAGCAGGGGGGTTGATCAGCCCCAGCATTTT	CASSSRGVDQPQHF
TRBD1	-	TRBV5-1	TRBJ1-1	TGCGCCAGCACTCGGACAGGGAACACTGAAGCTTTCTTT	CASTRTGNTEAFF
-	many	TRBV19	TRBJ1-5	TGTGCCAGTAGTATTCTTCATCAGCCCCAGCATTTT	CASSILHQPQHF
-	few	TRBV28	TRBJ2-7	TGTGCCAGCAGTTTACTCCGAAGTGAGCAGTACTTC	CASSLLRSEQYF
-	many	TRBV10-1	TRBJ2-5	TGCGCCAGCAGTGATCCCGGGACTGGCATCAAGACCCAGTACTTC	CASSDPGTGIKTQYF
-	many	TRBV6-1	TRBJ2-5	TGTGCCAGCAGTGAAGAAGCTGGGGGGCAAGAGACCCAGTACTTC	CASSEEAGGQETQYF
-	many	TRBV20-1	TRBJ2-1	TGCAGTGCTACCGAGGGCCGAGATGAGCAGTTCTTC	CSATEGRDEQFF
TRBD1	-	TRBV25-1	TRBJ2-7	TGTGCCAGCAGTGATGGGACAGGGGGTTTCGGAGAGCAGTACTTC	CASSDGTGGFGEQYF
TRBD1	few	TRBV5-1	TRBJ1-2	TGCGCCAGCCGTGTAACAGGGGAGGGTGGCTACACCTTC	CASRVTGEGGYTF
-	-	TRBV27	TRBJ2-7	TGTGCCAGCAGTTTAGGCCTCCGCCTAGAGCAGTACTTC	CASSLGLRLEQYF
-	few	TRBV28	TRBJ1-1	TGTGCCAGCAGTTTGGAGGGTAGAGGGGGGAACACTGAAGCTTTCTTT	CASSLEGRGGNTEAFF
-	many	TRBV29-1	TRBJ2-5	TGCAGCGTTGAAAGGCAGGCGGCTGGGGAGACCCAGTACTTC	CSVERQAAGETQYF
-	many	TRBV7-8	TRBJ1-3	TGTGCCAGCAGCTTAGTATCCGGGTATGGAAACACCATATATTTT	CASSLVSGYGNTIYF
TRBD2	medium-sized	TRBV9	TRBJ2-1	TGTGCCAGCAGCGTAGCCCCGGGACTAGCGGGAGGGGCGGGTGAGCAGTTCTTC	CASSVAPGLAGGAGEQFF
-	-	TRBV2	TRBJ1-6	TGTGCCAGCTCGGAGATTACGGACATCAATTCACCCCTCCACTTT	CASSEITDINSPLHF
TRBD1	many	TRBV12-3/TRBV12-4	TRBJ2-7	TGTGCCAGCAGTTTCGGGACAGGGCCATACGAGCAGTACTTC	CASSFGTGPYEQYF
-	few	TRBV11-3	TRBJ2-3	TGTGCCAGCAGCTTAGTTGCTCCGGGAAAGGGCACAGATACGCAGTATTTT	CASSLVAPGKGTDTQYF
-	many	TRBV19	TRBJ2-3	TGTGCCAGTAGTTCCGGGTGGTCGACAGATACGCAGTATTTT	CASSSGWSTDTQYF